This T cell receptor (beta chain) was captured in a study of cytomegalovirus exposure and HLA in healthy donors. PCR amplification relied on 60 Vbeta primers (plus 13 Jbeta primers). Generated by immunoSEQ multiplex PCR, the TCRdb table keeps only in-frame clones and is missing some. The sample lists tens of thousands of clones; roughly 85% were seen once. Study-level results: As immune exposure information, only CMV serostatus was available. An analysis that was carried out later associated 15,000 to 20,000 TCR beta sequences with HLA alleles at 0.05 false discovery rate. Per published accounts, TCR beta sequences correctly predicted the HLA-A and HLA-B alleles of most subjects. Later analysis associated a missense DCLRE1C variant with TCR beta V- and J-gene trimming.

CDR1 and CDR2 from the germline V gene are SEHNR and FQNEAQ (reference sequence). The V and J ends lost 5 bases and 0 bases respectively, with 17 bases between them. CDR3 size: 17 residues. With respect to this clone: Its specificity is not known.

Sequenced: PBMCs. The sequence came from a female donor in good health and CMV-seronegative. The gene calls are TRBV7-9 and TRBJ1-3, with D perhaps TRBD1 (5 bases). CDR3 sequence reads: CASSHSRAASSGNTIYF. CDR3 sequence (DNA): TGTGCCAGCAGCCATTCCAGGGCAGCGAGCTCTGGAAACACCATATATTTT. Based on the CDR3 plus reference TRBV7-9 and TRBJ1-3, the full variable domain is DTGVSQNPRHKITKRGQNVTFRCDPISEHNRLYWYRQTLGQGPEFLTYFQNEAQLEKSRLLSDRFSAERPKGSFSTLEIQRTEQGDSAMYLCASSHSRAASSGNTIYFGEGSWLTVV.